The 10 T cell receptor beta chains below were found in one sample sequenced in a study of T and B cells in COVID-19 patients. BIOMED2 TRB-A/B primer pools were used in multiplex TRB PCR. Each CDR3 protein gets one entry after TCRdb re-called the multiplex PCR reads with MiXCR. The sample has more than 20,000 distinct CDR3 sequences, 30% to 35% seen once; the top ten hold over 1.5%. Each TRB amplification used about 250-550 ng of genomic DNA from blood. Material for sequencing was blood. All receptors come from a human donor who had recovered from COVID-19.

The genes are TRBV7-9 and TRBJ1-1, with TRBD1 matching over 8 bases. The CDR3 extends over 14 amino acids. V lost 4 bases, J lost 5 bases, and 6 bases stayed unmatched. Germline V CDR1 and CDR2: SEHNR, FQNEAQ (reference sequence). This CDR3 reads CASSSQGGDTEAFF. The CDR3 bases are TGTGCCAGCAGCTCACAGGGGGGAGATACTGAAGCTTTCTTT.

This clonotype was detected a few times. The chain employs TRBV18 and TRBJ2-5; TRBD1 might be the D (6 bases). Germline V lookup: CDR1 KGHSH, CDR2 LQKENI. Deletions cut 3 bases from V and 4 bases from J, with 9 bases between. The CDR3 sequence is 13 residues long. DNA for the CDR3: TGTGCCAGCTCACCTACAGGGCGAGAGACCCAGTACTTC. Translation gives CASSPTGRETQYF.

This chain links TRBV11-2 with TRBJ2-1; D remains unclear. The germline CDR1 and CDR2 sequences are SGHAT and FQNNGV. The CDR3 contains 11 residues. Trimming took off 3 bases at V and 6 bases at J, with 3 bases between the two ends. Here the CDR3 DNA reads TGTGCCAGCAGCTTCAGCAATGAGCAGTTCTTC. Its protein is CASSFSNEQFF.

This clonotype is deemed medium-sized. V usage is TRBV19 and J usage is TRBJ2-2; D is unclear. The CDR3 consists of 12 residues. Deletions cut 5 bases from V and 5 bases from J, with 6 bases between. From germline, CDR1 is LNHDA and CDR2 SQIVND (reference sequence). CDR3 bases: TGTGCCAGTAGTGGGTGGACCGGGGAGCTGTTTTTT. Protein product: CASSGWTGELFF.

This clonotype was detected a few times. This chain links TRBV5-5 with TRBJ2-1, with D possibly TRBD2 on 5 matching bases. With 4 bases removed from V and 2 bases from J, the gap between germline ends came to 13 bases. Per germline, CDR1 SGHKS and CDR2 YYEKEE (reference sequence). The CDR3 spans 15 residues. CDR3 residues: CASSQRESPYNEQFF. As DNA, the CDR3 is TGTGCCAGCAGCCAAAGGGAGAGCCCCTACAATGAGCAGTTCTTC.

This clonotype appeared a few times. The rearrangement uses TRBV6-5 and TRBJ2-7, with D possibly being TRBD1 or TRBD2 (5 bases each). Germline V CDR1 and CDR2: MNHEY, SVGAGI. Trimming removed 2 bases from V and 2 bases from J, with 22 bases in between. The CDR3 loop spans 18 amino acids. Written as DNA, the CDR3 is TGTGCCAGCAGTTACGGGGTCGCCGTTGGGGGAGCTACCTACGAGCAGTACTTC. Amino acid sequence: CASSYGVAVGGATYEQYF.

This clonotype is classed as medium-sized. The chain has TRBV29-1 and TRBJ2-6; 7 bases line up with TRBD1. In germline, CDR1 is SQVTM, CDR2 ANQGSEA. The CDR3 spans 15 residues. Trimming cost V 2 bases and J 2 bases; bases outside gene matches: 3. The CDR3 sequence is CSVETGDAGANVLTF. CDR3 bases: TGCAGCGTTGAAACAGGGGACGCTGGGGCCAACGTCCTGACTTTC.

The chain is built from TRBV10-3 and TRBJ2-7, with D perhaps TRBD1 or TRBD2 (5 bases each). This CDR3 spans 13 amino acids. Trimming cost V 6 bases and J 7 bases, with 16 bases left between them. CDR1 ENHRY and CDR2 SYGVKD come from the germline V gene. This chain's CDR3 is CAISERGGLEQYF. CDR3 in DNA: TGTGCCATCAGCGAGAGGGGTGGGTTGGAGCAGTACTTC.

CDR3 in DNA: TGCGCCAGCAGCCCGAGACAGGGGCCGGGTGAGACCCAGTACTTC. As protein: CASSPRQGPGETQYF. This chain joins TRBV5-1 and TRBJ2-5; 8 bases align to TRBD1. CDR1 and CDR2 (germline): SGHRS, YFSETQ. This CDR3 has 15 residues. Trimming at V came to 4 bases and at J to 5 bases, leaving 10 bases not matched to a gene.

The CDR3 DNA sequence: TGTGCCAGCAGCTTAGGGGGGAGCGGTTACACAGATACGCAGTATTTT. This gives the protein CASSLGGSGYTDTQYF. The chain has TRBV7-2 and TRBJ2-3; D is perhaps TRBD1 or TRBD2 (5 bases each). The length of the CDR3 is 16 residues. Trimming cost V 1 base and J 2 bases, with 13 bases left between them. Per the germline V gene, CDR1 is SGHTA and CDR2 is FQGNSA.